One sample yielded the 13 T cell receptor beta chains listed below, sequenced in a study of T cells in Graves' hyperthyroidism and ophthalmopathy. Amplified TCR beta CDR3 regions derived from RNA transcripts. The TCR CDR3 first-round RT-PCR relied on the HTBI primer set. TCRdb recomputed calls from the multiplex PCR reads with MiXCR, one row per CDR3 protein. The sample contains about half a million distinct CDR3 sequences, approximately 24% of which appear only once. The specimen sequenced was blood. The receptors shown here come from a woman under 40 with Graves' ophthalmopathy.

This clonotype was counted ten times or more. The rearrangement links TRBV6-5 to TRBJ1-2; 7 bases match TRBD1. V trimming: 8 bases; J trimming: 5 bases; junction bases outside the gene matches: 14. The CDR3 consists of 15 residues. The germline V gene has CDR1 MNHEY and CDR2 SVGAGI. The CDR3: CASHLAGQAIYGYTF. CDR3 nucleotide sequence: TGTGCCAGCCATCTGGCTGGACAGGCCATTTATGGCTACACCTTC.

The chain joins TRBV18 to TRBJ1-2; maybe TRBD1 (5 bases). The CDR3 spans 15 residues. The V and J ends lost 2 bases and 0 bases respectively, with 10 bases between them. The germline CDR1 and CDR2 sequences are KGHSH and LQKENI. The CDR3 nucleotides are TGTGCCAGCTCACCAGCGGCAGGGCCTAACTATGGCTACACCTTC. This translates into CASSPAAGPNYGYTF.

V gene TRBV20-1 combines with J gene TRBJ2-1; D may be TRBD1 (5 bases). Germline CDR1 is DFQATT and CDR2 is SNEGSKA (reference sequence). With 3 bases removed from V and 9 bases from J, the gap between germline ends came to 18 bases. The CDR3 spans 14 residues. CDR3 region: CSASQLLHRGEQFF. DNA for the CDR3: TGCAGTGCTAGCCAGTTATTACATAGGGGTGAGCAGTTCTTC.

This clonotype was seen ten or more times. The gene calls are TRBV15 and TRBJ2-7, with D perhaps matching TRBD1 (7 bases). Germline V gene sequence: CDR1 LNHNV, CDR2 YYDKDF (reference sequence). The CDR3 is made up of 15 amino acids. V shed 1 base and J shed 5 bases, with 15 bases lying between them. CDR3: CATSRGLAGGNEQYF. In DNA, the CDR3 is TGTGCCACCAGCAGAGGCCTGGCAGGGGGGAACGAGCAGTACTTC.

Of note for this clonotype: A much bigger clone sits one base away, suggesting this may be a read error. The chain combines TRBV13 with TRBJ1-1; D possibly corresponds to TRBD1 (6 bases). This CDR3 is built from 14 residues. The ends were cut back, 3 bases at V and 3 bases at J, with 11 bases in the middle. Germline V gene lookup returns CDR1 PRHDT and CDR2 FYEKMQ (reference sequence). The CDR3 is CASSFRTEYTEAFF. The CDR3 DNA sequence: TGTGCCAGCAGCTTCAGGACAGAGTACACTGAAGCTTTCTTT. Looking up the rest from reference TRBV13 and TRBJ1-1 gives the full variable domain: AAGVIQSPRHLIKEKRETATLKCYPIPRHDTVYWYQQGPGQDPQFLISFYEKMQSDKGSIPDRFSAQQFSDYHSELNMSSLELGDSALYFCASSFRTEYTEAFFGQGTRLTVV.

The J gene is TRBJ1-1, the V gene TRBV6-1, with TRBD1 matching over 7 bases. With V trimmed by 6 bases and J by 1 base, 14 bases remained unmatched. Germline V gene lookup returns CDR1 MNHNS and CDR2 SASEGT. The CDR3 extends over 17 amino acids. CDR3 in amino acids: CASRNRGQQATNTEAFF. For the CDR3, the DNA is TGTGCCAGCAGGAACCGGGGACAGCAAGCAACGAACACTGAAGCTTTCTTT.

This clonotype was seen more than once but under ten times. This may be a read error, as it is one base from a much larger clone. The chain uses TRBV6-1 and TRBJ1-5; D perhaps matches TRBD1 (6 bases). This CDR3 comprises 17 residues. Germline V lookup: CDR1 MNHNS, CDR2 SASEGT. V dropped 4 bases and J dropped 0 bases, with 16 bases sitting between them. CDR3 in amino acids: CASSAQQGGYSNQPQHF. The CDR3 DNA sequence: TGTGCCAGCAGTGCCCAACAGGGAGGCTATAGCAATCAGCCCCAGCATTTT.

In its sample, this clonotype was seen many times. This chain connects TRBV6-1 to TRBJ1-1, with D perhaps TRBD1 (5 bases). Deletions cut 2 bases from V and 8 bases from J, with 18 bases between. Germline CDR1 reads MNHNS; CDR2 reads SASEGT. The CDR3 is 15 amino acids. The DNA of the CDR3 is TGTGCCAGCAGTGAATCAAATCAGGGCCCAACAGAAGCTTTCTTT. Encoded protein: CASSESNQGPTEAFF.

This sequence joins TRBV6-5 and TRBJ2-7, with 7 bases that match TRBD1. The CDR3 totals 14 residues. Germline assignment: CDR1 MNHEY and CDR2 SVGAGI. Trimming at V came to 2 bases and at J to 3 bases, leaving 4 bases not matched to a gene. CDR3 nucleotide sequence: TGTGCCAGCAGTTACCAGGGGACAGACTACGAGCAGTACTTC. This gives the protein CASSYQGTDYEQYF.

This clonotype has just a few counts. The gene calls are TRBV28 and TRBJ1-1; possible D gene TRBD1, 6 bases. CDR3 length equals 13 residues. Trimming shortened V by 5 bases and J by 7 bases, and 14 bases separated the two germline ends. In germline, CDR1 is MDHEN, CDR2 SYDVKM. The CDR3 is CASSPRTALEAFF. For the CDR3, the DNA is TGTGCCAGCAGTCCCAGGACAGCCCTTGAAGCTTTCTTT.

The sample holds many counts of this clonotype. The chain joins TRBV20-1 to TRBJ1-2; 8 bases are a match to TRBD1. Trimming took 0 bases from V and 3 from J; bases not matched to a gene: 9. This CDR3 spans 16 amino acids. Germline CDR1 is DFQATT and CDR2 is SNEGSKA (reference sequence). The CDR3 nucleotides read TGCAGTGCTAGAGATGGGGGACAGGTTACTCACTATGGCTACACCTTC. It specifies CSARDGGQVTHYGYTF.

This clonotype was seen only a few times. The CDR3 reads CASSLLKKPGHHEQYF. CDR3 coding DNA: TGTGCCAGCAGTTTACTAAAGAAACCGGGACACCACGAGCAGTACTTC. The rearrangement uses TRBV27 and TRBJ2-7; perhaps TRBD1 as D (6 bases). Trimming cost V 2 bases and J 5 bases, with 19 bases left between them. The CDR3 is 16 amino acids. Germline V lookup: CDR1 MNHEY, CDR2 SMNVEV (reference sequence).

This clonotype has just a few counts. A single base separates this from a much larger clone, so it may be a read error. The chain couples TRBV4-3 to TRBJ2-5, with 8 nucleotides matching TRBD2. Germline V gives CDR1 LGHNA, CDR2 YSLEER. The CDR3 runs to 15 residues. In nucleotides, the CDR3 is TGCGTCAGCAGCCAAGATTTGTCTAGCGGGGAGACCCAGTACTTC. Translated, it gives CVSSQDLSSGETQYF.